The table lists the clone carrying this T cell receptor beta chain with a count of one. The target antigen is unknown. The germline V gene encodes CDR1 SNHLY and CDR2 FYNNEI. The CDR3 consists of 14 residues. With V trimmed by 4 bases and J by 5 bases, 5 bases remained unmatched. The sample belongs to a study of shared clonotypes between healthy human individuals. CD4+ cells were split into CD45RA+ naive and CD45RA-negative memory subsets. Regarding the study as a whole: Between a few donors, naive CD4 clonotypes were shared at a level of about 5%. Shared clonotypes across all four donors exceeded non-shared ones in generation probability.

Replicate PCRs for sorted subsets used around 200 ng DNA; this equaled about 30,000 T cell genomes. Sequenced by immunoSEQ multiplex PCR; TCRdb stores in-frame clones only, minus some. The data contain about 1.5 million clones, approximately 96% of them seen just once; the ten biggest clones take up over 1%. The V gene is TRBV2, the J gene TRBJ1-5, with 7 bases fitting TRBD1. The sequence came from a man aged 25-40 years in good health. The source material was naive CD4+ T cells sorted from blood. The subset was: CD45RA+ positively selected. The CDR3 region has the DNA TGTGCCAGCAGTGCAGGGGGGGCCTATCAGCCCCAGCATTTT. It specifies CASSAGGAYQPQHF.